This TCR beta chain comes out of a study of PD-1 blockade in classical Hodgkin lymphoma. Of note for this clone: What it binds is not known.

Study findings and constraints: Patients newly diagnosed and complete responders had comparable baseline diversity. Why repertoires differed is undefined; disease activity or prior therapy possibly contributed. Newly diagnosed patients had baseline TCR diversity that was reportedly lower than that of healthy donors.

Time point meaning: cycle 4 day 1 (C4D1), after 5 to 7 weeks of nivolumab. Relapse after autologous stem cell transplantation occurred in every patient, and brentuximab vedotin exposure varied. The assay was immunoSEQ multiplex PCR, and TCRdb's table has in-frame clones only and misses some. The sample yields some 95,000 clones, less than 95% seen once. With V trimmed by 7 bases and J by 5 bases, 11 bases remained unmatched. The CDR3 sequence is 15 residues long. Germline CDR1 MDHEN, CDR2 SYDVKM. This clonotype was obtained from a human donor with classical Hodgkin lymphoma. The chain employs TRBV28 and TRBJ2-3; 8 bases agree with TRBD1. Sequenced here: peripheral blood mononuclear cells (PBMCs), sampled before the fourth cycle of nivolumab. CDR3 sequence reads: CASKLQGVRGDTQYF. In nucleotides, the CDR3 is TGTGCCAGCAAACTACAGGGGGTTCGGGGAGATACGCAGTATTTT.